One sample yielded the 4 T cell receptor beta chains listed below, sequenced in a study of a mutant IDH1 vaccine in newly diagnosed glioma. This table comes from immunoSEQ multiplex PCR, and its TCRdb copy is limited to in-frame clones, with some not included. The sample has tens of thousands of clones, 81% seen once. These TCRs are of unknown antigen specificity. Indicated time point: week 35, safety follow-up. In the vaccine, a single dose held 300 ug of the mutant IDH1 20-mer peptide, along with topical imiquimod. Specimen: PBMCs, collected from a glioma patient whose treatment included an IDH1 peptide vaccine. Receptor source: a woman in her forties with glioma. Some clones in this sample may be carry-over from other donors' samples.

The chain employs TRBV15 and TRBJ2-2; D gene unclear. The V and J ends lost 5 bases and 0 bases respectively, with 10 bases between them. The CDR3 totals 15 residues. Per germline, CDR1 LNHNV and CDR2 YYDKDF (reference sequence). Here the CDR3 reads CATSAGASNTGELFF. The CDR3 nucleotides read TGTGCCACCAGCGCAGGAGCCTCGAACACCGGGGAGCTGTTTTTT.

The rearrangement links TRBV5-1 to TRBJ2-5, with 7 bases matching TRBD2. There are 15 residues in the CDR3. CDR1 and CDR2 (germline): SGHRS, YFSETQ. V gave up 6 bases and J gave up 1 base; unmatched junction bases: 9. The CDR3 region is CASKRSLAVQETQYF. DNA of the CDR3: TGCGCCAGCAAACGGTCCCTAGCGGTCCAAGAGACCCAGTACTTC.

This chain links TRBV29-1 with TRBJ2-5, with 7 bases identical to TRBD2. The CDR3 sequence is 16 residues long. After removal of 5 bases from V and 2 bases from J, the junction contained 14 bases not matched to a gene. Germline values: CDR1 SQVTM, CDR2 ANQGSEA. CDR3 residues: CSVSGGWGGFQETQYF. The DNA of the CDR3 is TGCAGCGTTTCCGGCGGTTGGGGGGGGTTTCAAGAGACCCAGTACTTC.

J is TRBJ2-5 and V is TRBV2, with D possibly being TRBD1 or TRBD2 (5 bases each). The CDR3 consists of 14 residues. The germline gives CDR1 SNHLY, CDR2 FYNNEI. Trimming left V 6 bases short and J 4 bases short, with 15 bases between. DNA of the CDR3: TGTGCCAGCAGGGGGGACCGAAAGCTAGAGACCCAGTACTTC. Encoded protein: CASRGDRKLETQYF.